The 22 T cell receptor beta chains in this list originate from one sample, sequenced in a study of identical twins. Via MiXCR, TCRdb re-called the 5' RACE reads, giving one row per CDR3 protein. This table has about 690,000 distinct CDR3 sequences, around 20% appearing once. In addition, the sample was reused for a study of T cells expressing NK-cell markers.

The sequencing input was PBMCs. The receptors derive from a woman younger than 30 in good health.

V usage is TRBV12-3 or TRBV12-4 and J usage is TRBJ1-1, with D perhaps matching TRBD1 (5 bases). Trimming took off 4 bases at V and 6 bases at J, with 18 bases between the two ends. This CDR3 region has 15 residues. CDR3 nucleotide sequence: TGTGCCAGCAGTTCTTATAGCGGACATCATTCTGAAGCTTTCTTT. Translating it yields CASSSYSGHHSEAFF.

The chain employs TRBV18 and TRBJ2-4, with D uncertain. The V end was cut by 2 bases, the J end by 5 bases, with 16 bases between. The CDR3 is 16 amino acids. CDR1 and CDR2 (germline): KGHSH, LQKENI. The CDR3 DNA follows: TGTGCCAGCTCACCAAATCTCCTAGTTAACCAAAACATTCAGTACTTC. Protein sequence: CASSPNLLVNQNIQYF.

The V call is TRBV10-3, the J call TRBJ1-2; TRBD1 might be the D (6 bases). CDR3 length: 14 residues. Germline-derived CDR1 and CDR2 are ENHRY and SYGVKD. Trimming pared 10 bases from V and 2 bases from J, leaving 17 bases between. The CDR3 reads CATLPAGGNYGYTF. The CDR3 nucleotides read TGTGCCACACTACCGGCCGGGGGCAACTATGGCTACACCTTC.

The CDR3 loop is CASSSFRGWNEQYF. The CDR3 DNA sequence: TGTGCCAGCAGTTCCTTCAGGGGGTGGAACGAGCAGTACTTC. The rearrangement joins TRBV27 to TRBJ2-7; 7 bases are shared with TRBD1. V shed 4 bases, J shed 5 bases, and the junction held 8 bases outside the gene matches. CDR3 length: 14 residues. Germline V lookup: CDR1 MNHEY, CDR2 SMNVEV (reference sequence).

For this clonotype: One end of the junction varies from germline; a read error may be responsible. The J gene is TRBJ2-5, the V gene TRBV20-1; 11 nucleotides align to TRBD1. The CDR3 length is 15 residues. CDR1 and CDR2 from the germline V gene are DFQATT and SNEGSKA (reference sequence). Written as DNA, the CDR3 is TGCAGCGCTACCTCACCCGGGACAGGGGGAGAGACCCAGTACTTC. Translation gives CSATSPGTGGETQYF.

The chain links TRBV5-1 to TRBJ2-1, with TRBD2 matching over 13 bases. V shed 4 bases and J 0 bases; nucleotides not matched to a gene: 4. This CDR3 region has 17 residues. Germline V gene lookup returns CDR1 SGHRS and CDR2 YFSETQ. The CDR3 coding sequence is TGCGCCAGCAGCCCCGGACTAGCGGGAGTCTCCTACAATGAGCAGTTCTTC. Translating it yields CASSPGLAGVSYNEQFF.

In its sample, this clonotype was seen a few times. The rearrangement uses TRBV20-1 and TRBJ2-1, with 10 bases that match TRBD2. With 2 bases clipped from V and 4 bases from J, the junction kept 5 bases outside the gene matches. The CDR3 contains 15 residues. Germline V CDR1 and CDR2: DFQATT, SNEGSKA (reference sequence). The CDR3: CSARLGTSVYNEQFF. CDR3 DNA: TGCAGTGCTAGACTGGGGACTAGCGTTTACAATGAGCAGTTCTTC.

The J gene is TRBJ2-1, the V gene TRBV4-3; 10 bases map to TRBD2. Germline V CDR1 and CDR2: LGHNA, YSLEER. This CDR3 contains 16 residues. The trim removed 1 base at V and 6 bases at J, leaving 6 bases unmatched. The CDR3 nucleotides are TGCGCCAGCAGCCAAGTGGCAGCGGGAGGGCTCAATGAGCAGTTCTTC. Encoded protein: CASSQVAAGGLNEQFF.

This clonotype has a handful of counts. The chain uses TRBV5-1 and TRBJ2-5, with 9 bases identical to TRBD2. Unmatched junction bases numbered 22, after V lost 3 bases and J lost 1 base. The CDR3 runs 21 residues. CDR1 and CDR2 from the germline V gene are SGHRS and YFSETQ. The CDR3 DNA follows: TGCGCCAGCAGCTCGCACTCCTCCGATAGCGGGAGTCTATATGGCCAAGAGACCCAGTACTTC. Its protein is CASSSHSSDSGSLYGQETQYF.

The rearrangement links TRBV10-3 to TRBJ2-3; no firm D call. This CDR3 comprises 15 residues. CDR1 is ENHRY, CDR2 SYGVKD, per germline. V lost 8 bases, J lost 6 bases, and 21 bases lay in between. For the CDR3, the DNA is TGTGCCATCGGACCCGACACACCGAGCTTTGATACGCAGTATTTT. As protein: CAIGPDTPSFDTQYF.

A few counts support this clonotype. J is TRBJ2-7 and V is TRBV6-1; unclear D gene. The CDR3 is 15 amino acids. Germline V gene data show CDR1 as MNHNS and CDR2 as SASEGT. Trimming left V 6 bases short and J 3 bases short, with 18 bases between. CDR3 amino acids: CASRHRARGSYEQYF. CDR3 nucleotide sequence: TGTGCCAGCAGGCACCGCGCGAGAGGAAGCTACGAGCAGTACTTC.

This chain connects TRBV10-3 to TRBJ2-2, with D maybe TRBD1 (5 bases). V was cut by 5 bases and J by 2 bases, with 9 bases left in between. CDR3 length equals 14 residues. Germline assignment: CDR1 ENHRY and CDR2 SYGVKD. Here the CDR3 reads CAISLQGNTGELFF. CDR3 bases: TGTGCCATCAGTCTCCAGGGCAACACCGGGGAGCTGTTTTTT.

This clonotype was seen a handful of times. The V call is TRBV2, the J call TRBJ2-1; D is possibly TRBD1 or TRBD2 (5 bases each). The germline V gene encodes CDR1 SNHLY and CDR2 FYNNEI. V was trimmed by 0 bases and J by 6 bases, leaving 12 bases between them. This CDR3 has 15 residues. The CDR3 spells CASSEALRGSNEQFF. CDR3 DNA sequence: TGTGCCAGCAGTGAAGCGCTTCGGGGCTCCAATGAGCAGTTCTTC.

The CDR3 DNA is TGCAGTGCTAGTTATCTGGCCTACGAGCAGTACTTC. This sequence encodes CSASYLAYEQYF. The chain carries TRBV20-1 and TRBJ2-7; D uncertain. The CDR3 runs to 12 residues. Germline V gives CDR1 DFQATT, CDR2 SNEGSKA (reference sequence). Between the trimmed V and J ends, which lost 3 bases and 2 bases, there was a span of 8 bases.

This clonotype was recorded a few times. V and J are TRBV4-3 and TRBJ2-1; no definite D call. The V end was cut by 3 bases, the J end by 0 bases, with 9 bases between. CDR1 is LGHNA and CDR2 is YSLEER in the germline V gene. This CDR3 spans 15 amino acids. CDR3 sequence reads: CASSHSTSSYNEQFF. CDR3 nucleotides: TGCGCCAGCAGCCATTCGACGAGCTCCTACAATGAGCAGTTCTTC.

V is TRBV7-2 and J is TRBJ2-5, with a possible D match to TRBD1 (5 bases). Trimming left V 5 bases short and J 9 bases short, with 10 bases between. CDR1 is SGHTA and CDR2 is FQGNSA in the germline V gene. The CDR3 extends over 11 amino acids. The CDR3 loop is CASSGRGPQYF. CDR3 sequence (DNA): TGTGCCAGCAGCGGAAGGGGTCCCCAGTACTTC.

This clonotype showed up just a few times. The CDR3 DNA sequence: TGTGCCATCAGTGAGTCCCTGGGGAGGACAGATACGCAGTATTTT. Its translation is CAISESLGRTDTQYF. This chain joins TRBV10-3 and TRBJ2-3; possibly TRBD2 for D (6 bases). Trimming shortened V by 0 bases and J by 3 bases, and 10 bases separated the two germline ends. CDR1 is ENHRY, CDR2 SYGVKD, per germline. The CDR3 length is 15 residues.

This chain joins TRBV6-1 and TRBJ2-3, with 7 bases matching TRBD2. V dropped 7 bases and J dropped 4; count of bases not matched to a gene: 14. The germline CDR1 and CDR2 sequences are MNHNS and SASEGT. This CDR3 spans 16 amino acids. The CDR3 here is CASTLHGAGSSDTQYF. The CDR3 DNA reads as TGTGCCAGCACCCTTCACGGAGCGGGGTCATCAGATACGCAGTATTTT.

This clonotype was seen ten or more times. The V gene is TRBV20-1, the J gene TRBJ2-2, with 8 bases lining up with TRBD2. CDR3 length: 15 amino acids. Germline CDR1 DFQATT, CDR2 SNEGSKA (reference sequence). V lost 3 bases, J lost 1 base, and 4 bases stayed unmatched. The CDR3 DNA sequence: TGCAGTGCTAGGGTCGGGAGGGTGAACACCGGGGAGCTGTTTTTT. Protein product: CSARVGRVNTGELFF.

The sample holds a few counts of this clonotype. This rearrangement joins TRBV7-2 to TRBJ2-2; TRBD2 aligns across 10 bases. Germline V gene lookup returns CDR1 SGHTA and CDR2 FQGNSA. This CDR3 is built from 15 residues. V shed 4 bases, J shed 5 bases, and the junction held 4 bases outside the gene matches. CDR3 sequence (DNA): TGTGCCAGCAGCTGGTTAGCGGGAGGAACCGGGGAGCTGTTTTTT. This sequence encodes CASSWLAGGTGELFF.

The rearrangement joins TRBV12-3 or TRBV12-4 to TRBJ2-7; D unresolved. The CDR3 has 13 amino acids. Trimming cost V 2 bases and J 9 bases, with 14 bases left between them. CDR3 region: CASSLKATLAQYF. The CDR3 coding sequence is TGTGCCAGCAGTTTAAAGGCTACGCTGGCGCAGTACTTC.

Many counts were recorded for this clonotype. The genes are TRBV29-1 and TRBJ1-1; unclear D gene. The germline V and J ends were trimmed by 4 bases and 4 bases, with 7 bases remaining between them. The germline V gene encodes CDR1 SQVTM and CDR2 ANQGSEA. The CDR3 is 11 residues long. CDR3: CSVVLGTEAFF. CDR3 DNA: TGCAGCGTTGTTTTGGGCACTGAAGCTTTCTTT.